This is a list of T cell receptor beta chains from one sample in a study of shared clonotypes between healthy human individuals. TCRdb's table, derived via immunoSEQ multiplex PCR, lists solely in-frame clones and lacks some. The sample gives over 150,000 clones, 66% of which show up once; about 10% is in the top ten. Sequences were obtained from memory CD4+ T cells sorted from blood. All receptors come from a man aged 25-45 years in good health. Each CDR3 is given with its conserved first and last residue. The order of the fields is V gene, J gene, clone size, CDR3 protein. Clone size is stated in some rows and not others, as once, few, many or a class when expanded.

V: TRBV27
J: TRBJ2-5
size: once
CDR3: CASSSLDRQETQYF

V: TRBV11-2
J: TRBJ1-3
size: NA
CDR3: CASSRGQAAGNTIYF

V: TRBV7-9
J: TRBJ2-7
size: once
CDR3: CASSLGEGVQYEQYF

V: TRBV28
J: TRBJ1-5
size: many
CDR3: CASGTVNQPQHF

V: TRBV4-2
J: TRBJ2-7
size: NA
CDR3: CASSPNTYEQYF

V: TRBV28
J: TRBJ1-1
size: once
CDR3: CASSTGQGKAFF

V: TRBV30
J: TRBJ1-1
size: NA
CDR3: CAWKVGILMNTEAFF

V: TRBV30
J: TRBJ1-2
size: many
CDR3: CAWSPRIGRSYGYTF

V: TRBV25-1
J: TRBJ2-3
size: few
CDR3: CASSDSRGDTQYF

V: TRBV9
J: TRBJ2-3
size: NA
CDR3: CASSIGTSTDTQYF

V: TRBV6-5
J: TRBJ1-4
size: few
CDR3: CASSYRVGGSKKLFF

V: TRBV2
J: TRBJ2-5
size: NA
CDR3: CASSLPGGGTQYF

V: TRBV18
J: TRBJ2-5
size: many
CDR3: CASSPRPGRVETQYF

V: TRBV5-4
J: TRBJ1-4
size: few
CDR3: CASRTNPGDEKLFF

V: TRBV19
J: TRBJ1-4
size: NA
CDR3: CASRPDRAGNEKLFF

V: TRBV7-9
J: TRBJ2-1
size: few
CDR3: CASSLGEGSPSYNEQFF